Each of the 27 T cell receptor beta chains below was sequenced from the same sample in a study of long-term antiretroviral therapy in people with HIV. Researchers ran immunoSEQ v3.0 at survey level. Sequenced by immunoSEQ multiplex PCR; TCRdb stores in-frame clones only, minus some. The sample holds 25,000 to 35,000 clones, more than 95% seen once. The sample here was unsorted PBMCs, taken 6.9 years after starting antiretroviral therapy. These receptors were obtained from a man in his thirties or forties with HIV.

Points on this clone: Other DNA sequences of this sample code for an identical CDR3. The chain employs TRBV7-2 and TRBJ2-1, with D maybe TRBD2 (5 bases). CDR1 is SGHTA, CDR2 FQGNSA, per germline. The CDR3 contains 13 residues. The V and J ends lost 5 bases and 6 bases respectively, with 11 bases between them. CDR3 residues: CASSLGRANEQFF. The DNA for the CDR3 is TGTGCCAGCAGCCTGGGGAGAGCCAATGAGCAGTTCTTC.

The chain has TRBV29-1 and TRBJ2-3, with D possibly TRBD1 on 6 matching bases. Trimming shortened V by 4 bases and J by 4 bases, and 9 bases separated the two germline ends. CDR3 length equals 12 residues. Germline values: CDR1 SQVTM, CDR2 ANQGSEA. The CDR3 reads CSVVGGPDTQYF. CDR3 coding DNA: TGCAGCGTTGTTGGGGGCCCAGATACGCAGTATTTT.

The chain couples TRBV4-3 to TRBJ2-5, with 9 nucleotides matching TRBD2. The length of the CDR3 is 15 residues. In germline, CDR1 is LGHNA, CDR2 YSLEER. With V trimmed by 2 bases and J by 1 base, 2 bases remained unmatched. The CDR3 protein is CASSQRLAVQETQYF. Here the CDR3 DNA reads TGCGCCAGCAGCCAAAGACTAGCGGTCCAAGAGACCCAGTACTTC.

A remark on this clone: The sample holds other DNA sequences that translate to the same CDR3. This chain uses TRBV6-5 with TRBJ1-3; TRBD1 agrees at 7 bases. There are 15 residues in the CDR3. Per the germline V gene, CDR1 is MNHEY and CDR2 is SVGAGI. Trimming at V came to 6 bases and at J to 0 bases, leaving 5 bases not matched to a gene. CDR3 loop: CASSTSGGSGNTIYF. The CDR3 nucleotides are TGTGCCAGCAGCACCTCAGGGGGCTCTGGAAACACCATATATTTT.

This sequence joins TRBV7-9 and TRBJ1-2; TRBD1 agrees at 8 bases. The CDR3 spans 14 residues. Germline CDR1 SEHNR, CDR2 FQNEAQ (reference sequence). V lost 11 bases, J lost 0 bases, and 8 bases stayed unmatched. The CDR3 nucleotides are TGTGCCTTAGGAGGGACAGGAGCTAACTATGGCTACACCTTC. Translated: CALGGTGANYGYTF.

The chain recombines TRBV11-2 with TRBJ2-7; D is uncertain. V was trimmed by 5 bases and J by 0 bases, leaving 14 bases between them. There are 15 residues in the CDR3. Germline V gene sequence: CDR1 SGHAT, CDR2 FQNNGV. CDR3 sequence: CASSRDSPGSYEQYF. The CDR3, as DNA: TGTGCCAGCAGCCGCGACTCTCCCGGCTCCTACGAGCAGTACTTC.

CDR3 nucleotides: TGTGCCAGCAGCTATGTCCCCGGGGGGGGTCATAACAATGAGCAGTTCTTC. It encodes CASSYVPGGGHNNEQFF. The genes are TRBV9 and TRBJ2-1, with 8 bases fitting TRBD2. The CDR3 is made up of 17 amino acids. Germline CDR1 SGDLS, CDR2 YYNGEE. With V trimmed by 4 bases and J by 5 bases, 14 bases remained unmatched.

The gene calls are TRBV6-5 and TRBJ1-4; the D is unclear. CDR1 is MNHEY and CDR2 is SVGAGI in the germline V gene. The CDR3 extends over 12 amino acids. V was pared by 6 bases and J by 8 bases, with 10 bases between. The CDR3 DNA reads as TGTGCCAGCAGCCTCACCCTCGAAAAACTGTTTTTT. Its protein product is CASSLTLEKLFF.

The chain employs TRBV4-1 and TRBJ1-2; D is unresolved. The length of the CDR3 is 15 residues. V was trimmed by 4 bases and J by 3 bases, leaving 15 bases between them. Per germline, CDR1 MGHRA and CDR2 YSYEKL. The CDR3 loop is CASSPGAGLDYGYTF. The CDR3 DNA follows: TGCGCCAGCAGCCCGGGCGCGGGTTTAGACTATGGCTACACCTTC.

The chain employs TRBV6-4 and TRBJ1-1; tentatively, D is TRBD1 (5 bases). V was pared by 3 bases and J by 4 bases, with 9 bases between. This CDR3 contains 13 residues. The germline CDR1 and CDR2 sequences are MRHNA and SNTAGT. In DNA, the CDR3 is TGTGCCAGCAGTGAAGGGGTTGCCACTGAAGCTTTCTTT. It encodes CASSEGVATEAFF.

J is TRBJ2-2 and V is TRBV11-2, with D tentatively TRBD2 (7 bases). The length of the CDR3 is 16 residues. Germline assignment: CDR1 SGHAT and CDR2 FQNNGV. V lost 5 bases and J 2 bases, leaving 15 bases between the germline ends. This chain's CDR3 is CASSTIGGGNTGELFF. The CDR3, as DNA: TGTGCCAGCAGCACGATTGGCGGGGGCAACACCGGGGAGCTGTTTTTT.

The CDR3 region is CASSPRDSYTGELFF. The CDR3 DNA follows: TGTGCCAGCAGCCCACGGGACTCTTACACCGGGGAGCTGTTTTTT. V and J are TRBV4-2 and TRBJ2-2; TRBD2 might be the D (6 bases). V was shortened by 4 bases and J by 3 bases, with 12 bases between the two germline ends. There are 15 residues in the CDR3. CDR1 LGHNA and CDR2 YNFKEQ come from the germline V gene.

The J gene is TRBJ1-5, the V gene TRBV2; D uncertain. Trimming pared 0 bases from V and 6 bases from J, leaving 9 bases between. In germline, CDR1 is SNHLY, CDR2 FYNNEI. This CDR3 contains 14 residues. The CDR3 region has the DNA TGTGCCAGCAGTGAAGCCTCCCCTAGTCAGCCCCAGCATTTT. It translates to CASSEASPSQPQHF.

J is TRBJ2-6 and V is TRBV27, with TRBD1 identical over 10 bases. V lost 5 bases to trimming and J lost 2 bases; unmatched junction nucleotides: 9. CDR3 size: 18 residues. Germline CDR1 is MNHEY and CDR2 is SMNVEV (reference sequence). The CDR3 nucleotides are TGTGCCAGCAGTAACCATGACAGGGGGCGGGCTGGGGCCAACGTCCTGACTTTC. Translation gives CASSNHDRGRAGANVLTF.

The J gene is TRBJ1-2, the V gene TRBV7-8; 7 nucleotides line up with TRBD1. The CDR3 has 13 residues. Germline CDR1 and CDR2: SGHVS and FQNEAQ. V lost 5 bases to trimming and J lost 4 bases; unmatched junction nucleotides: 4. As DNA, the CDR3 is TGTGCCAGCAGCCCCCGGACAGGCTATGGCTACACCTTC. Translation: CASSPRTGYGYTF.

The chain carries TRBV7-2 and TRBJ2-3, with D possibly matching TRBD2 (6 bases). The germline V and J ends were trimmed by 2 bases and 2 bases, with 11 bases remaining between them. This CDR3 has 15 residues. Per germline, CDR1 SGHTA and CDR2 FQGNSA. CDR3 nucleotides: TGTGCCAGCAGCTTACTTGGCGGGAACACAGATACGCAGTATTTT. Its translation: CASSLLGGNTDTQYF.

The V and J genes are TRBV19 and TRBJ2-7; TRBD2 agrees at 10 bases. This CDR3 is built from 21 residues. From germline, CDR1 is LNHDA and CDR2 SQIVND (reference sequence). Trimming took 6 bases from V and 2 from J; bases not matched to a gene: 25. CDR3 sequence reads: CASSPGFASGSIPGTTYEQYF. The CDR3, as DNA: TGTGCCAGTAGCCCTGGGTTCGCTAGCGGGAGTATACCCGGCACCACCTACGAGCAGTACTTC.

The chain employs TRBV29-1 and TRBJ2-3; tentatively, D is TRBD2 (6 bases). This CDR3 spans 16 amino acids. Trimming took 6 bases from V and 5 from J, leaving 24 bases between them. Germline-derived CDR1 and CDR2 are SQVTM and ANQGSEA. The CDR3 bases are TGCAGCGTCCCTGTTGGGGTCCTAGCGTCGAGAGATACGCAGTATTTT. Protein sequence: CSVPVGVLASRDTQYF.

V and J are TRBV6-1 and TRBJ2-3; D call uncertain. The germline V gene encodes CDR1 MNHNS and CDR2 SASEGT. Trimming removed 4 bases from V and 6 bases from J, with 14 bases in between. This CDR3 spans 14 amino acids. CDR3 sequence: CASSASHPEDTQYF. The CDR3 region has the DNA TGTGCCAGCAGTGCCAGCCACCCCGAGGATACGCAGTATTTT.

The chain recombines TRBV4-3 with TRBJ1-1; D gene unclear. Trimming stripped 1 base from V and 4 bases from J, with 13 bases between. The CDR3 sequence is 15 residues long. Germline loops: CDR1 LGHNA, CDR2 YSLEER. This CDR3 reads CASSQGGLGVTEAFF. The CDR3 DNA sequence: TGCGCCAGCAGCCAAGGGGGTTTGGGTGTCACTGAAGCTTTCTTT.

The chain employs TRBV6-1 and TRBJ2-3; D gene unclear. CDR3 length equals 13 residues. Trimming removed 6 bases at V and 6 bases at J, with 13 bases between. Germline assignment: CDR1 MNHNS and CDR2 SASEGT. The CDR3 DNA sequence: TGTGCCAGCAGCTTTCTAGGTTTGGATACGCAGTATTTT. Translating gives CASSFLGLDTQYF.

The DNA for the CDR3 is TGTGCCAGCAGCCCCGGGCGGCTCACGGACATTCAGTACTTC. It translates to CASSPGRLTDIQYF. V is TRBV7-8 and J is TRBJ2-4; no clear D. This CDR3 has 14 residues. Trimming removed 5 bases from V and 8 bases from J, with 16 bases in between. The germline gives CDR1 SGHVS, CDR2 FQNEAQ.

The chain links TRBV19 to TRBJ1-2; D possibly corresponds to TRBD1 (6 bases). This CDR3 has 15 amino acids. V lost 8 bases to trimming and J lost 5 bases, with 21 bases between them. Looked up from germline, CDR1 is LNHDA and CDR2 is SQIVND (reference sequence). The CDR3 nucleotides read TGTGCCAGTTCACACCTCAAGGTGGGGGCGTATGGCTACACCTTC. This codes for CASSHLKVGAYGYTF.

The rearrangement uses TRBV6-5 and TRBJ1-5; D remains ambiguous. V lost 6 bases and J lost 3, with 9 bases in between. The CDR3 sequence is 13 residues long. The germline V gene has CDR1 MNHEY and CDR2 SVGAGI. CDR3 amino acids: CASRAGHNQPQHF. The CDR3 DNA is TGTGCCAGCAGGGCAGGTCACAATCAGCCCCAGCATTTT.

This chain connects TRBV30 to TRBJ1-1, with 7 bases fitting TRBD1. The CDR3 spans 12 residues. CDR1 is GTSNPN and CDR2 is SVGIG in the germline V gene (reference sequence). Trimming took 8 bases from V and 4 from J; bases not matched to a gene: 7. Here the CDR3 reads CATTGVGTEAFF. In nucleotides, the CDR3 is TGTGCCACTACAGGGGTGGGCACTGAAGCTTTCTTT.

The genes are TRBV13 and TRBJ2-1, with TRBD1 matching 11 bases. This CDR3 has 15 residues. CDR1 PRHDT and CDR2 FYEKMQ come from the germline V gene (reference sequence). Trimming cost V 10 bases and J 9 bases; bases outside gene matches: 14. CDR3 DNA: TGTGCCACCTCCCGCGGGGACAGGGGGTATGGTGAGCAGTTCTTC. It translates to CATSRGDRGYGEQFF.

The chain employs TRBV11-2 and TRBJ2-2, with D possibly TRBD2 on 5 matching bases. Germline-derived CDR1 and CDR2 are SGHAT and FQNNGV. CDR3 length: 15 residues. V was trimmed by 1 base and J by 3 bases, leaving 9 bases between them. CDR3 in amino acids: CASSLVGVDTGELFF. The CDR3 nucleotides are TGTGCCAGCAGCTTAGTGGGAGTTGACACCGGGGAGCTGTTTTTT.